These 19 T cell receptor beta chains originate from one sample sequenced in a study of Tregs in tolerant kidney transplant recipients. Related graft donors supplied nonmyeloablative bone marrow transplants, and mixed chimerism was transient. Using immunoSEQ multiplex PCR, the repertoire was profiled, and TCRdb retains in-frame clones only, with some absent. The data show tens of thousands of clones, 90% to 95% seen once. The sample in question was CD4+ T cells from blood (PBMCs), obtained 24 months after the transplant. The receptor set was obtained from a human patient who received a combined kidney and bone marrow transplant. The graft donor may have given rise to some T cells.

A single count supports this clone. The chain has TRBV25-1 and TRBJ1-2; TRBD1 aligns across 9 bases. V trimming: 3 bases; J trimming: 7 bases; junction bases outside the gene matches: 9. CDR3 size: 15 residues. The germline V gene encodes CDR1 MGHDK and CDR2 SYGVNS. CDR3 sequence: CASSDVTGTGFGYTF. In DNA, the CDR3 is TGTGCCAGCAGTGATGTTACCGGGACAGGGTTTGGCTACACCTTC.

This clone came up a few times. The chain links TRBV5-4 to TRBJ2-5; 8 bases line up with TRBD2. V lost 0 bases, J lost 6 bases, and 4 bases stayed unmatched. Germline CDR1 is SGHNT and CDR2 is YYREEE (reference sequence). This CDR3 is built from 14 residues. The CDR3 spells CASSLAGGPKTQYF. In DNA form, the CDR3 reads TGTGCCAGCAGCTTGGCGGGGGGGCCTAAGACCCAGTACTTC.

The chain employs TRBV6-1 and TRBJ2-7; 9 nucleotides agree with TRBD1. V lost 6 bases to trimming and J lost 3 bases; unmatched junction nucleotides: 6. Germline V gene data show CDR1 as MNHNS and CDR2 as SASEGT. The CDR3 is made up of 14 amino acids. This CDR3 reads CASRETGGIYEQYF. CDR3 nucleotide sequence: TGTGCCAGCAGGGAGACAGGGGGTATCTACGAGCAGTACTTC.

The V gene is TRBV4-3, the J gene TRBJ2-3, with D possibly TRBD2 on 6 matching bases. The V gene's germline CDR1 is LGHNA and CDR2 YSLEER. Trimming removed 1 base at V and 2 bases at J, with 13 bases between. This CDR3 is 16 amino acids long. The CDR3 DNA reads TGCGCCAGCAGCCAAGTGGTAGCGGTATACACAGATACGCAGTATTTT. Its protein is CASSQVVAVYTDTQYF.

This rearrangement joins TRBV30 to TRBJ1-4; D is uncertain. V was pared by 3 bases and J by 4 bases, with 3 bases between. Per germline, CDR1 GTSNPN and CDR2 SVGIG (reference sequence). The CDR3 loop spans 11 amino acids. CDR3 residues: CAWSLNEKLFF. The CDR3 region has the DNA TGTGCCTGGAGCCTTAATGAAAAACTGTTTTTT.

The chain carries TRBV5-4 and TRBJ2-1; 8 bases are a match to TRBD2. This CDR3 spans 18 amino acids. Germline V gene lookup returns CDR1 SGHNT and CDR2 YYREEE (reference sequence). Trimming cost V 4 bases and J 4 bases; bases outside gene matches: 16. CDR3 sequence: CASSRPLLRAGVYNEQFF. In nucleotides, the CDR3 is TGTGCCAGCAGCCGACCGTTGTTGAGAGCGGGGGTATACAATGAGCAGTTCTTC.

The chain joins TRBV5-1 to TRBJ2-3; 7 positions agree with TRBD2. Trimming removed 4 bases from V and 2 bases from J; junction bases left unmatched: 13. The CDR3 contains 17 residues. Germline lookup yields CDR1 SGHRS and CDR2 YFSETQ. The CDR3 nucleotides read TGCGCCAGCAGCAGGTACGGGCTAGCGGACCTCACAGATACGCAGTATTTT. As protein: CASSRYGLADLTDTQYF.

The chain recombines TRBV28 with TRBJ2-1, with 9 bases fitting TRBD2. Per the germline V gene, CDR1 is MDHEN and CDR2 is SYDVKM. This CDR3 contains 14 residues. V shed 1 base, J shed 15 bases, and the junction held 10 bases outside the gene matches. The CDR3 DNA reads TGTGCCAGCAGTTTATTCCCTAGCGGGGTAACGAGGTTCTTC. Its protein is CASSLFPSGVTRFF.

CDR3 DNA sequence: TGTGCCACCAGCAGAGCGGGACAGAGCACAGATACGCAGTATTTT. It codes for CATSRAGQSTDTQYF. The genes are TRBV15 and TRBJ2-3; 7 bases fit TRBD1. The V and J ends lost 1 base and 0 bases, in that order; junction bases with no gene match: 1. There are 15 residues in the CDR3. Germline V lookup: CDR1 LNHNV, CDR2 YYDKDF (reference sequence).

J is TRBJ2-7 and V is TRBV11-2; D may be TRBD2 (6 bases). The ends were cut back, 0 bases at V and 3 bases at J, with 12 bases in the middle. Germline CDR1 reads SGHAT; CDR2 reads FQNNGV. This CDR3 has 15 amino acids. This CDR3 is CASSLDRGTLYEQYF. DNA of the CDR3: TGTGCCAGCAGCTTAGATCGGGGGACCCTCTACGAGCAGTACTTC.

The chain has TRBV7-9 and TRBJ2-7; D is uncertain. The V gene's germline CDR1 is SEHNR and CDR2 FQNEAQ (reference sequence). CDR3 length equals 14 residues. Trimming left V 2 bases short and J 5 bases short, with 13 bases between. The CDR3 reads CASSLRSRFDEQYF. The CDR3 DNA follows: TGTGCCAGCAGCTTAAGATCGCGTTTCGACGAGCAGTACTTC.

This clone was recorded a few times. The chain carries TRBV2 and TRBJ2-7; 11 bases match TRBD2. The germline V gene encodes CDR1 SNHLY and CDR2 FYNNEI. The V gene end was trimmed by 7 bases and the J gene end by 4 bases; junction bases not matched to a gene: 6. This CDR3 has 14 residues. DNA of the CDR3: TGTGCCAGCAACAGACTAGCGGGAACGTACGAGCAGTACTTC. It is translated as CASNRLAGTYEQYF. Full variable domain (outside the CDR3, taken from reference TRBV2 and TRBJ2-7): EPEVTQTPSHQVTQMGQEVILRCVPISNHLYFYWYRQILGQKVEFLVSFYNNEISEKSEIFDDQFSVERPDGSNFTLKIRSTKLEDSAMYFCASNRLAGTYEQYFGPGTRLTVT.

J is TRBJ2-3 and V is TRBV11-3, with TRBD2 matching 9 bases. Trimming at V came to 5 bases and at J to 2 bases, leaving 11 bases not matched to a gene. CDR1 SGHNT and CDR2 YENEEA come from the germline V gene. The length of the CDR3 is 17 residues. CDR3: CASSPRTSDYHTDTQYF. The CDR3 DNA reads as TGTGCCAGCAGCCCCCGGACTAGCGACTATCACACAGATACGCAGTATTTT.

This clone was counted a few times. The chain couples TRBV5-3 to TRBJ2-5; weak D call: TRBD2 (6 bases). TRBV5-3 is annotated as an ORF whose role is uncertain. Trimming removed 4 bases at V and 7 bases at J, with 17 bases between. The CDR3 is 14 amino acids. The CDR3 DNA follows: TGTGCCAGAAGCGCCCGGGACTTTAAAGGGACCCAGTACTTC. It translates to CARSARDFKGTQYF.

The chain's CDR3 is CASSLYGGTDTQYF. In DNA, the CDR3 is TGTGCCAGCAGCTTATATGGCGGTACAGATACGCAGTATTTT. This sequence joins TRBV13 and TRBJ2-3, with unresolved D. The CDR3 extends over 14 amino acids. Per germline, CDR1 PRHDT and CDR2 FYEKMQ (reference sequence). V was trimmed by 2 bases and J by 3 bases, leaving 9 bases between them.

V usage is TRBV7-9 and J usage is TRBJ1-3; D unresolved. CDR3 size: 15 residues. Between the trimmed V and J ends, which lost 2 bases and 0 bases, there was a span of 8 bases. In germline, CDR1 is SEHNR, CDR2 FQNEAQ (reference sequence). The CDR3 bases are TGTGCCAGCAGCTTAAAGTCGAGCTCTGGAAACACCATATATTTT. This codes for CASSLKSSSGNTIYF. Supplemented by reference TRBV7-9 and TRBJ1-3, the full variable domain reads DTGVSQNPRHKITKRGQNVTFRCDPISEHNRLYWYRQTLGQGPEFLTYFQNEAQLEKSRLLSDRFSAERPKGSFSTLEIQRTEQGDSAMYLCASSLKSSSGNTIYFGEGSWLTVV.

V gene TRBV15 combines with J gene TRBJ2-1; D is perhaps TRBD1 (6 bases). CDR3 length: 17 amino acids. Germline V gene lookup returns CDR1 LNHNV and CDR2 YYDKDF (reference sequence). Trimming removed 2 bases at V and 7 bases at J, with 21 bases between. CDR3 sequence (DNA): TGTGCCACCAGCAGAATAATACAGGGTGCAAGGGGTAATGAGCAGTTCTTC. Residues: CATSRIIQGARGNEQFF. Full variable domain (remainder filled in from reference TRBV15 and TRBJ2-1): DAMVIQNPRYQVTQFGKPVTLSCSQTLNHNVMYWYQQKSSQAPKLLFHYYDKDFNNEADTPDNFQSRRPNTSFCFLDIRSPGLGDTAMYLCATSRIIQGARGNEQFFGPGTRLTVL.

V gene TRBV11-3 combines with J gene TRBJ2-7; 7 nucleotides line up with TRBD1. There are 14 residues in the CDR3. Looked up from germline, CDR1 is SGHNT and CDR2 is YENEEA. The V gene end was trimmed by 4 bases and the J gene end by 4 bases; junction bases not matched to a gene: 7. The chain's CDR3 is CASSSGTEFYEQYF. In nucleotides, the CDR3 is TGTGCCAGCAGCTCCGGGACAGAATTTTACGAGCAGTACTTC.

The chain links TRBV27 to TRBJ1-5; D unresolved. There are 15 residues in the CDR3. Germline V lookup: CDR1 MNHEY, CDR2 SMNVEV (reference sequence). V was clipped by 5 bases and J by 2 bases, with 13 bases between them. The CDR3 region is CASSPYWEGNQPQHF. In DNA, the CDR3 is TGTGCCAGCAGTCCCTACTGGGAGGGCAATCAGCCCCAGCATTTT.